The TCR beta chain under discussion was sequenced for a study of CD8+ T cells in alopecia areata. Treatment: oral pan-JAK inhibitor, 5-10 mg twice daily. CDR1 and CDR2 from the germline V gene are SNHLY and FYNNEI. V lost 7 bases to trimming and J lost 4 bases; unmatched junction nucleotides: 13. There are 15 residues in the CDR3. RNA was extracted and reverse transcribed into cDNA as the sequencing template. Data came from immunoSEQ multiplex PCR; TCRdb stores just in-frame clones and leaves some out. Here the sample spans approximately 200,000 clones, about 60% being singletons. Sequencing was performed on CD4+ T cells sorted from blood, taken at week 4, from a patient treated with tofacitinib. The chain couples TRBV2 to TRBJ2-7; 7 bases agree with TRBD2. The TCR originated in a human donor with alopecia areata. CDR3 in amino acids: CASTPLAGDPYEQYF. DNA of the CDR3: TGTGCCAGCACCCCCCTCGCGGGGGATCCGTACGAGCAGTACTTC.